The 22 T cell receptor beta chains below were found in one sample sequenced in a study of technical replicates of blood from a few donors. Here immunoSEQ multiplex PCR was the method, and the copy in TCRdb shows in-frame clones only, minus some. The sample gives 60,000 to 65,000 clones, about 88% of which show up once; about 5.4% is in the top ten. The sample consisted of PBMCs. All receptors come from a human donor in good health. Some clones in this sample may be carry-over from other donors' samples.

The genes are TRBV7-3 and TRBJ2-7; D is perhaps TRBD2 (7 bases). CDR1 and CDR2 from the germline V gene are SGHTA and FQGTGA. The V end was cut by 5 bases, the J end by 7 bases, with 18 bases between. The CDR3 has 14 residues. The CDR3 coding sequence is TGTGCCAGCAGCCTCAATGCGGGGGCTGGGGAGCAGTACTTC. This translates into CASSLNAGAGEQYF.

V and J are TRBV6-1 and TRBJ1-2; D unclear. CDR1 is MNHNS, CDR2 SASEGT, per germline. This CDR3 contains 14 residues. Trimming pared 5 bases from V and 5 bases from J, leaving 15 bases between. The CDR3 loop is CASSIEAGGYGYTF. The DNA for the CDR3 is TGTGCCAGCAGTATCGAGGCAGGAGGTTATGGCTACACCTTC.

The CDR3 loop reads CASSGLNYNEQFF. The DNA for the CDR3 is TGTGCCAGCAGTGGGCTGAACTACAATGAGCAGTTCTTC. J is TRBJ2-1 and V is TRBV2; D is undetermined. Per germline, CDR1 SNHLY and CDR2 FYNNEI. Trimming shortened V by 4 bases and J by 3 bases, and 7 bases separated the two germline ends. The CDR3 covers 13 residues. Full variable domain (remainder filled in from reference TRBV2 and TRBJ2-1): EPEVTQTPSHQVTQMGQEVILRCVPISNHLYFYWYRQILGQKVEFLVSFYNNEISEKSEIFDDQFSVERPDGSNFTLKIRSTKLEDSAMYFCASSGLNYNEQFFGPGTRLTVL.

Concerning this clone itself: Other DNA sequences of this sample code for an identical CDR3. The J gene is TRBJ2-7, the V gene TRBV7-9, with 7 positions matching TRBD2. This CDR3 contains 15 residues. V gave up 0 bases and J gave up 3 bases; unmatched junction bases: 5. CDR1 is SEHNR, CDR2 FQNEAQ, per germline (reference sequence). Here the CDR3 reads CASSLAAGAGYEQYF. The CDR3 DNA sequence: TGTGCCAGCAGCTTAGCGGCGGGAGCCGGCTACGAGCAGTACTTC.

The chain recombines TRBV30 with TRBJ1-4; a possible D gene is TRBD1 (5 bases). The CDR3 totals 14 residues. V was pared by 0 bases and J by 3 bases, with 8 bases between. Germline CDR1 GTSNPN, CDR2 SVGIG (reference sequence). DNA of the CDR3: TGTGCCTGGAGTGTGGGGGGGGCTAATGAAAAACTGTTTTTT. Its protein product is CAWSVGGANEKLFF.

J is TRBJ2-6 and V is TRBV4-1; D may be TRBD1 (5 bases). Germline assignment: CDR1 MGHRA and CDR2 YSYEKL. Trimming left V 1 base short and J 0 bases short, with 10 bases between. This CDR3 is built from 17 residues. The CDR3: CASSQGIGVSGANVLTF. DNA of the CDR3: TGCGCCAGCAGCCAAGGTATAGGGGTCTCTGGGGCCAACGTCCTGACTTTC.

The J gene is TRBJ2-7, the V gene TRBV20-1, with unresolved D. CDR3 size: 11 residues. Trimming removed 4 bases from V and 4 bases from J, with 8 bases in between. CDR1 is DFQATT and CDR2 is SNEGSKA in the germline V gene (reference sequence). The CDR3 loop reads CSANIEYEQYF. The CDR3 DNA reads TGCAGTGCTAATATTGAGTACGAGCAGTACTTC.

The chain links TRBV18 to TRBJ1-2; D is unresolved. The V gene's germline CDR1 is KGHSH and CDR2 LQKENI. The CDR3 sequence is 14 residues long. V lost 3 bases and J 6 bases, leaving 14 bases between the germline ends. DNA of the CDR3: TGTGCCAGCTCACCGGAGGGCAGGATGGATGGCTACACCTTC. Protein: CASSPEGRMDGYTF.

The V call is TRBV29-1, the J call TRBJ1-2; no firm D call. CDR3 length equals 13 residues. Deletions cut 7 bases from V and 6 bases from J, with 18 bases between. From germline, CDR1 is SQVTM and CDR2 ANQGSEA. Here the CDR3 reads CSAHTRHANGYTF. The CDR3, as DNA: TGCAGCGCCCATACACGACACGCGAATGGCTACACCTTC.

The DNA for the CDR3 is TGTGCCAGCAGCTTTTTAGCGGGGGGAAGAGATACGCAGTATTTT. Translation gives CASSFLAGGRDTQYF. This chain connects TRBV7-9 to TRBJ2-3, with TRBD2 matching 10 bases. The length of the CDR3 is 15 residues. Trimming cost V 3 bases and J 5 bases; bases outside gene matches: 5. Germline values: CDR1 SEHNR, CDR2 FQNEAQ (reference sequence).

CDR3 in DNA: TGTGCCAGCAGCCCCTTAGGCGGAGCTAACTATGGCTACACCTTC. This codes for CASSPLGGANYGYTF. The chain has TRBV7-8 and TRBJ1-2; the D is unclear. The CDR3 spans 15 residues. V was cut by 5 bases and J by 0 bases, with 13 bases left in between. Germline V gives CDR1 SGHVS, CDR2 FQNEAQ.

The gene calls are TRBV6-6 and TRBJ1-1; D unclear. CDR3 length: 13 amino acids. V was shortened by 8 bases and J by 1 base, with 11 bases between the two germline ends. Germline CDR1 reads MNHNY; CDR2 reads SVGAGI (reference sequence). The CDR3 DNA follows: TGTGCCAGCGAGGTCGGCGCGAACACTGAAGCTTTCTTT. Translating gives CASEVGANTEAFF.

The rearrangement joins TRBV6-1 to TRBJ2-3; 11 positions match TRBD2. The germline gives CDR1 MNHNS, CDR2 SASEGT. With 7 bases clipped from V and 5 bases from J, the junction kept 5 bases outside the gene matches. The CDR3 consists of 14 residues. CDR3 sequence (DNA): TGTGCCAGCATCCTCGGGACTAGCGGAGATACGCAGTATTTT. This encodes CASILGTSGDTQYF.

This chain uses TRBV14 with TRBJ2-3; D may be TRBD2 (5 bases). V shed 4 bases and J shed 2 bases, with 10 bases lying between them. CDR3 size: 14 residues. In germline, CDR1 is SGHDN, CDR2 FVKESK. CDR3 sequence reads: CASSPFLATDTQYF. The CDR3 bases are TGTGCCAGCAGCCCTTTCCTAGCCACAGATACGCAGTATTTT.

The chain couples TRBV29-1 to TRBJ2-5, with 8 bases fitting TRBD2. CDR1 SQVTM and CDR2 ANQGSEA come from the germline V gene. V lost 7 bases and J lost 7; bases outside the gene matches: 20. The CDR3 loop spans 16 amino acids. CDR3 in DNA: TGCAGCGCCCCAAGCCCGACTAGCGCAATCCTGGGGACCCAGTACTTC. It encodes CSAPSPTSAILGTQYF.

V gene TRBV6-4 combines with J gene TRBJ2-1; tentatively, D is TRBD1 (5 bases). This CDR3 is 15 amino acids long. Germline V gives CDR1 MRHNA, CDR2 SNTAGT. V lost 2 bases and J lost 7, with 15 bases in between. CDR3 nucleotide sequence: TGTGCCAGCAGTGACGAGCGATGGGGCGCGAATGAGCAGTTCTTC. Protein: CASSDERWGANEQFF.

V and J are TRBV7-9 and TRBJ1-4, with D maybe TRBD1 (5 bases). V lost 4 bases and J 2 bases, leaving 20 bases between the germline ends. CDR3 length equals 18 residues. Germline V CDR1 and CDR2: SEHNR, FQNEAQ (reference sequence). The CDR3 region is CASSSNDRGRGTNEKLFF. The CDR3 region has the DNA TGTGCCAGCAGCTCTAATGACAGAGGCCGGGGGACTAATGAAAAACTGTTTTTT. Complete variable domain (other parts from reference TRBV7-9 and TRBJ1-4): DTGVSQNPRHKITKRGQNVTFRCDPISEHNRLYWYRQTLGQGPEFLTYFQNEAQLEKSRLLSDRFSAERPKGSFSTLEIQRTEQGDSAMYLCASSSNDRGRGTNEKLFFGSGTQLSVL.

The V call is TRBV4-2, the J call TRBJ2-6; TRBD2 agrees at 16 bases. Trimming at V came to 1 base and at J to 2 bases, leaving 2 bases not matched to a gene. This CDR3 has 19 amino acids. Germline CDR1 reads LGHNA; CDR2 reads YNFKEQ. The CDR3 bases are TGTGCCAGCAGCCAAGTGGGACTAGCGGGGGGGACTGGGGCCAACGTCCTGACTTTC. Protein: CASSQVGLAGGTGANVLTF.

The chain links TRBV6-6 to TRBJ2-1; 8 nucleotides match TRBD2. CDR3 length: 14 amino acids. The germline CDR1 and CDR2 sequences are MNHNY and SVGAGI (reference sequence). Losses at the gene ends were 7 bases for V and 8 bases for J; bases not matched to a gene: 10. CDR3 amino acids: CASTPTGGLYEQFF. CDR3 nucleotides: TGTGCCAGCACCCCGACGGGAGGGCTTTATGAGCAGTTCTTC.

The chain recombines TRBV5-4 with TRBJ1-2; weak D call: TRBD1 (6 bases). The germline CDR1 and CDR2 sequences are SGHNT and YYREEE (reference sequence). This CDR3 comprises 12 residues. Deletions cut 4 bases from V and 4 bases from J, with 8 bases between. The CDR3 is CASSPDSYGYTF. In nucleotides, the CDR3 is TGTGCCAGCAGCCCGGACAGCTATGGCTACACCTTC.

The V call is TRBV7-9, the J call TRBJ2-2; 7 nucleotides agree with TRBD2. The CDR3 extends over 16 amino acids. Germline CDR1 reads SEHNR; CDR2 reads FQNEAQ (reference sequence). V lost 1 base to trimming and J lost 5 bases; unmatched junction nucleotides: 7. The CDR3 coding sequence is TGTGCCAGCAGCTTAGTAGGCGGGGGACCGACCGGGGAGCTGTTTTTT. Encoded protein: CASSLVGGGPTGELFF.

The chain links TRBV7-2 to TRBJ1-2; tentative D call: TRBD1 (6 bases). This CDR3 has 13 residues. Germline lookup yields CDR1 SGHTA and CDR2 FQGNSA. Trimming took 11 bases from V and 6 from J, leaving 19 bases between them. CDR3 sequence: CASGLGAHDGYTF. CDR3 nucleotides: TGTGCCTCCGGCCTGGGGGCGCATGATGGCTACACCTTC.